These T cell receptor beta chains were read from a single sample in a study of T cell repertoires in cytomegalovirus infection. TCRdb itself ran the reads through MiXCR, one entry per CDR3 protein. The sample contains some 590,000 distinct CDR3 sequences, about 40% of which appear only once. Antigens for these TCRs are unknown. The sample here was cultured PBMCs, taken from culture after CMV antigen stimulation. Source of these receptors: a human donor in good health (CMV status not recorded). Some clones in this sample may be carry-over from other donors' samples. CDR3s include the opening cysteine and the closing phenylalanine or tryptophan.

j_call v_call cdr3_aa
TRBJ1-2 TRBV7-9 CASSGWTRDGKYGYTF
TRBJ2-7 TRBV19 CASRRGGANSYEQYF
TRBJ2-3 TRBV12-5 CASGSSGSSDTQYF
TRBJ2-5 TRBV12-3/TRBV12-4 CATAKYLAGGVETQYF
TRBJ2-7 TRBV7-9 CASSLLLAGVNEQYF
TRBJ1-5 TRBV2 CASKAGQLNQPQHF
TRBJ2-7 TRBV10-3 CAISERREVSYEQYF
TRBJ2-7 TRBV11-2 CASSPGWREHYEQYF
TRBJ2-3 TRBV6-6 CASTKGQEAYADTQYF
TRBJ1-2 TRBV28 CASSQTAFYGYTF
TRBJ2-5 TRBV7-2 CASSPRTPGGETQYF
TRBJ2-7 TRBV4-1 CASTQTGTGAYEQYF
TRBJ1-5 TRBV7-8 CASSLAGGFNQPQHF
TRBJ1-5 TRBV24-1 CATSDSQVAENSNQPQHF
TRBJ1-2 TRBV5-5 CASSLESRMDGYTF
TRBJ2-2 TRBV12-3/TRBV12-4 CASSKWTGPGELFF
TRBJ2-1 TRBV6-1 CASSEVVSDEQFF
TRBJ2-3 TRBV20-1 CSASPGRSDTQYF
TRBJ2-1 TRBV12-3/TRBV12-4 CASSLVTANMNEQFF
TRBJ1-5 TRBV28 CASRPPGVQPQHF
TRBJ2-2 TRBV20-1 CSAPNTDPNTGELFF
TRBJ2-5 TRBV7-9 CASSFGPGTEGETQYF
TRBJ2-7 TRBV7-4 CASSLGDRVYEQYF
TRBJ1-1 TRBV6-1 CASRRKVGMNTEAFF
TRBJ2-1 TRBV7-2 CASSPDRVVGNEQFF
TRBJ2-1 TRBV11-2 CASRAGQQFF
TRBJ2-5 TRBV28 CASSLFPGRTGETQYF
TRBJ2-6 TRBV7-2 CASSYAGSGANVLTF
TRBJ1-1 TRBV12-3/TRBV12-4 CASSLQAGTQAFF
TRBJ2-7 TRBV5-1 CASSFVPGTSGRSGYEQYF
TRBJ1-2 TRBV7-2 CASSLPALTNYGYTF
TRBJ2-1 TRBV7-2 CASSLRGGGAYNEQFF
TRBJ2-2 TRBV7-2 CASSFRITGELFF
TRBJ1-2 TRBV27 CASSLSFSVGANYGYTF
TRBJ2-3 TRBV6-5 CASSYGVGDTQYF
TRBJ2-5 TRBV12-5 CASGDRVQETQYF
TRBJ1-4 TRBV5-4 CASSSGQGYGNEKLFF
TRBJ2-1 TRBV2 CASSREGAYNEQFF
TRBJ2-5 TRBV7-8 CASSLTPGTNQETQYF
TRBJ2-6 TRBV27 CASQDRLSGANVLTF
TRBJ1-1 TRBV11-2 CASSLTMADEAFF
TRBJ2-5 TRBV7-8 CASSYRTAGETQYF
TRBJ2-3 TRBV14 CASTGTYTDTQYF
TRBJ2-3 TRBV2 CASQGVGTQYF
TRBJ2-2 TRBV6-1 CASSFSGRIYTGELFF
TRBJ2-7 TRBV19 CASRGEPTYEQYF
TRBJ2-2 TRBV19 CASSQQVVPGELFF
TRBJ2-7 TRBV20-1 CSARARKGLAGIFYEQYF
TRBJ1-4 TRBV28 CASSTGTGATNEKLFF
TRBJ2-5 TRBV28 CASSSGQAMETQYF
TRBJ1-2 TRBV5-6 CASSILRGDGYTF
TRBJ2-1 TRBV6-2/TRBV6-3 CASRSLSYNEQFF
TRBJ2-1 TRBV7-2 CASSLKASGSSYNEQFF
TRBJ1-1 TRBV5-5 CASSRGQIGTEAFF
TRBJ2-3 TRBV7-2 CASSLRGRADTQYF